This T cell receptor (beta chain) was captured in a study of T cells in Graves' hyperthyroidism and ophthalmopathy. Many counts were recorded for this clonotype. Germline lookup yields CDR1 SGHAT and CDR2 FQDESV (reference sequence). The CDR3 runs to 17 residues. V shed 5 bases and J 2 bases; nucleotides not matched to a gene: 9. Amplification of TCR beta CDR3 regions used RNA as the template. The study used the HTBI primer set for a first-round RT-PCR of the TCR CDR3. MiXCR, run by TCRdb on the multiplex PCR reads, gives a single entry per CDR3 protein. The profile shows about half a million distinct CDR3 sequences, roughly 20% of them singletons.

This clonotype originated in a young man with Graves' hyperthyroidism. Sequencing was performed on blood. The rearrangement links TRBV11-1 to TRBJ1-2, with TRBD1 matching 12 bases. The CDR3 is CASSLRDRGRGNYGYTF. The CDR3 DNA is TGTGCCAGCAGCCTCCGGGACAGGGGGCGCGGAAACTATGGCTACACCTTC.